Each of the 15 T cell receptor beta chains below was sequenced from the same sample in a study of T cell repertoires in cytomegalovirus infection. No antigen has been identified for these receptors. MiXCR was run by TCRdb on the reads, yielding one entry per CDR3 protein. Of 640,000 or so distinct CDR3 sequences in the sample, around 35% were seen once. The source material was cultured PBMCs, sampled from culture after CMV antigen stimulation. These receptors originate from a human donor in good health (CMV status not recorded). Some clones in this sample may be carry-over from other donors' samples.

Comments on this clonotype: One end of the junction does not line up with germline, which may come from a read error. The genes are TRBV6-2 or TRBV6-3 and TRBJ2-3, with TRBD2 matching over 14 bases. From germline, CDR1 is MNHEY and CDR2 SVGEGT. The CDR3 extends over 14 amino acids. The CDR3 bases are TGTGCCAGCAGGGGACTAGCGGGAGCTGATACGCGGTATTTT. Its protein is CASRGLAGADTRYF.

This chain joins TRBV7-2 and TRBJ1-6; the match to TRBD1 covers 8 bases. The V and J ends lost 1 base and 10 bases, in that order; junction bases with no gene match: 3. The germline V gene has CDR1 SGHTA and CDR2 FQGNSA. The CDR3 is made up of 14 amino acids. The CDR3 DNA reads as TGTGCCAGCAGCTTAGGGACAGGGTGGTCACCCCTCCACTTT. This gives the protein CASSLGTGWSPLHF.

A few counts support this clonotype. This chain joins TRBV24-1 and TRBJ1-5, with TRBD1 identical over 7 bases. This CDR3 comprises 16 residues. Germline V gene sequence: CDR1 KGHDR, CDR2 SFDVKD. The V segment lost 1 base and the J segment 3 bases; nucleotides outside the gene matches: 5. The chain's CDR3 is CATSDFDRDYNQPQHF. DNA for the CDR3: TGTGCCACCAGTGATTTCGACAGGGACTACAATCAGCCCCAGCATTTT.

This clonotype has a handful of counts. This chain joins TRBV4-3 and TRBJ1-6, with TRBD1 matching 9 bases. The J segment lost 10 bases and the V segment lost 6 bases, leaving 13 bases of the junction unmatched. Germline V gene sequence: CDR1 LGHNA, CDR2 YSLEER. The CDR3 is 16 amino acids. In DNA, the CDR3 is TGCGCCAGCAGTCCCGGGCTGGGACAGGGCGGCTCACCCCTCCACTTT. This gives the protein CASSPGLGQGGSPLHF.

This sequence joins TRBV29-1 and TRBJ1-4, with D unresolved. V was clipped by 6 bases and J by 6 bases, with 11 bases between them. CDR3 size: 12 residues. Germline values: CDR1 SQVTM, CDR2 ANQGSEA. CDR3 coding DNA: TGCAGCGTACAACAACGGGATGAAAAACTGTTTTTT. Translating gives CSVQQRDEKLFF.

The gene calls are TRBV12-3 or TRBV12-4 and TRBJ2-6; no clear D. V lost 4 bases, J lost 0 bases, and 19 bases lay in between. The length of the CDR3 is 19 residues. In DNA form, the CDR3 reads TGTGCCAGCAGTTCCCACCCCGGGCCATTAAGCTCTGGGGCCAACGTCCTGACTTTC. It yields the protein CASSSHPGPLSSGANVLTF.

The chain carries TRBV5-4 and TRBJ2-2; TRBD2 is a possible D gene (6 bases). V was trimmed by 5 bases and J by 4 bases, leaving 15 bases between them. The CDR3 is 15 residues long. Germline-derived CDR1 and CDR2 are SGHNT and YYREEE (reference sequence). CDR3 region: CASSSFGGSTGELFF. The CDR3 DNA reads as TGTGCCAGCAGTTCCTTCGGGGGAAGCACCGGGGAGCTGTTTTTT.

The CDR3 loop is CASSDEGGPTDTQYF. CDR3 DNA sequence: TGTGCCAGCAGTGACGAAGGGGGGCCCACAGATACGCAGTATTTT. The J gene is TRBJ2-3, the V gene TRBV6-4; D possibly uses TRBD1 or TRBD2 (6 bases each). This CDR3 comprises 15 residues. The germline CDR1 and CDR2 sequences are MRHNA and SNTAGT. V gave up 2 bases and J gave up 2 bases, with 11 bases separating them.

This clonotype was observed a few times. J is TRBJ1-5 and V is TRBV7-9; the D is unclear. With 4 bases removed from V and 7 bases from J, the gap between germline ends came to 8 bases. CDR1 and CDR2 from the germline V gene are SEHNR and FQNEAQ (reference sequence). This CDR3 spans 12 amino acids. The CDR3 region is CASSSGVQPQHF. CDR3 in DNA: TGTGCCAGCAGCTCGGGAGTCCAGCCCCAGCATTTT. The whole variable domain, filled in from reference TRBV7-9 and TRBJ1-5, reads DTGVSQNPRHKITKRGQNVTFRCDPISEHNRLYWYRQTLGQGPEFLTYFQNEAQLEKSRLLSDRFSAERPKGSFSTLEIQRTEQGDSAMYLCASSSGVQPQHFGDGTRLSIL.

As for this clonotype: One end of the junction does not line up with germline, which may come from a read error. The rearrangement joins TRBV7-2 to TRBJ2-7, with D tentatively TRBD1 or TRBD2 (6 bases each). CDR1 is SGHTA, CDR2 FQGNSA, per germline. This CDR3 has 15 residues. The CDR3 sequence: CASSPEGGLAYEQYF. CDR3 bases: TGTGCCAGCAGCCCAGAGGGGGGCCTTGCCTATGAGCAGTACTTC. Full variable domain (outside the CDR3, taken from reference TRBV7-2 and TRBJ2-7): GAGVSQSPSNKVTEKGKDVELRCDPISGHTALYWYRQSLGQGLEFLIYFQGNSAPDKSGLPSDRFSAERTGGSVSTLTIQRTQQEDSAVYLCASSPEGGLAYEQYFGPGTRLTVT.

This clonotype was seen more than once but under ten times. The gene calls are TRBV7-2 and TRBJ2-2; D call uncertain. Germline V gene lookup returns CDR1 SGHTA and CDR2 FQGNSA. Trimming removed 0 bases from V and 6 bases from J, with 8 bases in between. The CDR3 has 14 amino acids. The CDR3 region has the DNA TGTGCCAGCAGCTTAGCGGGGTGGGCCGGGGAGCTGTTTTTT. It is translated as CASSLAGWAGELFF.

J is TRBJ2-7 and V is TRBV7-8, with D maybe TRBD1 (5 bases). V was cut by 1 base and J by 1 base, with 11 bases left in between. Germline V gene sequence: CDR1 SGHVS, CDR2 FQNEAQ. The CDR3 spans 15 residues. This chain's CDR3 is CASSLGGIYSYEQYF. DNA for the CDR3: TGTGCCAGCAGCTTAGGGGGCATTTATTCCTACGAGCAGTACTTC.

On this clonotype: Lacking the conserved final phenylalanine or tryptophan, this CDR3 likely reflects a read error. This rearrangement joins TRBV5-4 to TRBJ2-5; D remains unclear. Germline V lookup: CDR1 SGHNT, CDR2 YYREEE (reference sequence). The CDR3 consists of 13 residues. V was trimmed by 6 bases and J by 5 bases, leaving 14 bases between them. CDR3 DNA: TGTGCCAGCAACCCTGAGCCACTTGAGACCCAGTACCTC. Translation: CASNPEPLETQYL.

This clonotype appeared many times. The chain recombines TRBV7-2 with TRBJ1-1; D ambiguous. V was shortened by 3 bases and J by 10 bases, with 12 bases between the two germline ends. This CDR3 contains 12 residues. Germline-derived CDR1 and CDR2 are SGHTA and FQGNSA. Here the CDR3 reads CASSFFPKSAFF. For the CDR3, the DNA is TGTGCCAGCAGCTTCTTTCCCAAGTCAGCTTTCTTT.

The chain is built from TRBV11-2 and TRBJ2-7; a possible D gene is TRBD2 (6 bases). This CDR3 has 18 amino acids. Trimming left V 1 base short and J 7 bases short, with 26 bases between. CDR1 and CDR2 (germline): SGHAT, FQNNGV. The CDR3 DNA follows: TGTGCCAGCAGCTTAGTGGAGCGGACCTCGCCAAGGGCGGGGGAGCAGTACTTC. It translates to CASSLVERTSPRAGEQYF.